This T cell receptor (beta chain) was captured by sequencing in a study of blood T cells in healthy people across ages. Study-wide results and limits: Observed TCR beta diversity per million T cells went down as age went up. This fall followed a roughly linear course with age. Diversity figures based on one million T cells were deemed too low. The study found more naive CD4+ cells and higher diversity in long-lived than aged donors.

Germline CDR1 is MNHEY and CDR2 is SVGAGI. CDR3 length: 14 residues. PCR was performed a second time for roughly 6 to 12 cycles using a sample-barcoded 5' primer and a J-beta primer mix. TCRdb called the 5' RACE reads again in MiXCR, with one record for every CDR3 protein. The repertoire has more than 500,000 distinct CDR3 sequences, over 25% of them found once; the top ten carry approximately 3.7%. This clonotype was counted a few times. Its antigen is undetermined. Mismatch with germline at one junction end may stem from a read error. This sample was also put to use in a study of T cells of mothers and their children.

Material for sequencing was blood. The chain recombines TRBV6-5 with TRBJ2-7; 7 bases map to TRBD2. The source of this sequence is a boy between 2 and 10 years old in good health. CDR3 protein: CASSYGRRDYEQCF. The CDR3 DNA reads TGTGCCAGCAGTTACGGGCGCAGGGACTACGAGCAGTGCTTC.